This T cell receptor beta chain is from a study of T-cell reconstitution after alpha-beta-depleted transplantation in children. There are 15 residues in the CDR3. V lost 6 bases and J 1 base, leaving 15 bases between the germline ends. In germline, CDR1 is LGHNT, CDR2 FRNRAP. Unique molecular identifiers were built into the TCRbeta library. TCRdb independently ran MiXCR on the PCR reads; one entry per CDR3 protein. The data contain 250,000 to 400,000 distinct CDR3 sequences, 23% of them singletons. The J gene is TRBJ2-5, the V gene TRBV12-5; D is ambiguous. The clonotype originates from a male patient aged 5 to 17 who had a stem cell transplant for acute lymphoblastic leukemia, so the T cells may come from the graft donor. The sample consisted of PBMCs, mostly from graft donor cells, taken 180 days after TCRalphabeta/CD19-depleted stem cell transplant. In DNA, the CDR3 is TGTGCTAGTGGGACCCTTCCAACTTTCCAAGAGACCCAGTACTTC. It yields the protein CASGTLPTFQETQYF.